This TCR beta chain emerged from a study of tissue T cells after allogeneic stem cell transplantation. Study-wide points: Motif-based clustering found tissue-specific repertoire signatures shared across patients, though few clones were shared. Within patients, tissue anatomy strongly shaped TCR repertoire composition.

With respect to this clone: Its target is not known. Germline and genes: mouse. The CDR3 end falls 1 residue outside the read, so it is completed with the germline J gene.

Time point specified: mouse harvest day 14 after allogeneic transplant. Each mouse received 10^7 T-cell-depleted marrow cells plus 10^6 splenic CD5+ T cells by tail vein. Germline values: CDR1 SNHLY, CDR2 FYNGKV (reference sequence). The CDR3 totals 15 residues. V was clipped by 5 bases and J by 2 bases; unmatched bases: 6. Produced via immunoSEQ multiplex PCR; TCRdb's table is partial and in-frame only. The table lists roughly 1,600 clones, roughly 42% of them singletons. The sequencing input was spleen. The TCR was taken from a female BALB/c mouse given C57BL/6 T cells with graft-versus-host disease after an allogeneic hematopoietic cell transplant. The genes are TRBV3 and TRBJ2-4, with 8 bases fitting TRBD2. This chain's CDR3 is CASSAYWGNQNTLYF. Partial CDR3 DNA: TGTGCCAGCAGCGCCTACTGGGGGAATCAAAACACCTTGTAC.